These 5 T cell receptor beta chains were all obtained from the same sample, sequenced in a study of regulatory T cells in long-lasting Graves disease. Building the TCR beta libraries relied on iRepertoire HTBI primers, and CDR3 regions underwent Arm-PCR. Each CDR3 protein is one row after TCRdb ran MiXCR on the multiplex PCR reads. The sample carries some 200,000 distinct CDR3 sequences, 15% to 20% recorded once. Time point of the sample: newly diagnosed GD, antithyroid drugs for less than 3 months. TCR sequences were obtained from RNA taken from PBMCs. Separately, the same data were catalogued under a study of T cells in Graves' hyperthyroidism and ophthalmopathy.

The sample in question was peripheral blood mononuclear cells (PBMCs), obtained at new diagnosis, from a patient treated with antithyroid drugs. The receptors were sampled from a woman aged 30 to 39 with Graves disease.

This rearrangement joins TRBV2 to TRBJ2-2, with TRBD2 matching over 9 bases. Germline CDR1 and CDR2: SNHLY and FYNNEI. V dropped 6 bases and J dropped 5; count of bases not matched to a gene: 7. This CDR3 contains 15 residues. The CDR3 sequence: CASSSRTSATGELFF. The CDR3 DNA reads as TGTGCCAGCAGCAGCAGGACTAGCGCAACCGGGGAGCTGTTTTTT. The full variable domain, with the rest looked up from reference TRBV2 and TRBJ2-2, is EPEVTQTPSHQVTQMGQEVILRCVPISNHLYFYWYRQILGQKVEFLVSFYNNEISEKSEIFDDQFSVERPDGSNFTLKIRSTKLEDSAMYFCASSSRTSATGELFFGEGSRLTVL.

Ten or more counts support this clonotype. The chain joins TRBV2 to TRBJ2-5; 7 nucleotides match TRBD2. V shed 6 bases and J 1 base; nucleotides not matched to a gene: 5. CDR1 is SNHLY and CDR2 is FYNNEI in the germline V gene. The CDR3 is made up of 14 amino acids. The CDR3 bases are TGTGCCAGCAGCCCTCTAGCGGTCCAAGAGACCCAGTACTTC. Encoded protein: CASSPLAVQETQYF.

This clonotype was seen repeatedly, ten times or more. The rearrangement joins TRBV6-2 or TRBV6-3 to TRBJ1-6; D is uncertain. Germline values: CDR1 MNHEY, CDR2 SVGEGT. The length of the CDR3 is 14 residues. The germline V and J ends were trimmed by 5 bases and 10 bases, with 15 bases remaining between them. The CDR3 DNA is TGTGCCAGCAGTGAGCTCTTGGCGATCTCACCCCTCCACTTT. Residues: CASSELLAISPLHF.

This clonotype was recorded many times. The chain recombines TRBV12-3 or TRBV12-4 with TRBJ2-1; TRBD2 aligns across 10 bases. The J segment lost 13 bases and the V segment lost 6 bases, leaving 6 bases of the junction unmatched. The CDR3 is 12 amino acids. The CDR3 sequence is CASSMGLAPQFF. The CDR3 coding sequence is TGTGCCAGCAGCATGGGACTAGCGCCTCAGTTCTTC.

This clonotype showed up many times. This sequence joins TRBV30 and TRBJ1-1; D perhaps matches TRBD1 (6 bases). Per the germline V gene, CDR1 is GTSNPN and CDR2 is SVGIG (reference sequence). V was clipped by 4 bases and J by 1 base, with 13 bases between them. There are 14 residues in the CDR3. The CDR3 reads CAWTPGGWNTEAFF. DNA for the CDR3: TGTGCCTGGACCCCCGGGGGCTGGAACACTGAAGCTTTCTTT.